This TCR beta chain emerged from a study of a mutant IDH1 vaccine in newly diagnosed glioma. Time point here: week 35, safety follow-up. Each dose of the vaccine consisted of 300 ug of mutant IDH1 20-mer peptide, with topical imiquimod. Germline V gene data show CDR1 as KGHSH and CDR2 as LQKENI. V trimming: 6 bases; J trimming: 0 bases; junction bases outside the gene matches: 4. The CDR3 is 15 residues long. Of note for this clone: Its antigen is not identified.

Repertoires were generated with immunoSEQ multiplex PCR, while TCRdb's copy carries only in-frame clones and drops some. Of approximately 45,000 clones listed, 88% are singletons. The clonotype comes from a woman aged 40 to 55 with glioma. The rearrangement uses TRBV18 and TRBJ2-2; TRBD1 matches at 7 bases. Sequences were derived from PBMCs, sampled from a glioma patient whose treatment included an IDH1 peptide vaccine. CDR3 nucleotide sequence: TGTGCCAGCTCGTACAGGGGTTCGAACACCGGGGAGCTGTTTTTT. The encoded protein is CASSYRGSNTGELFF. The variable domain in full, with the rest retrieved from reference TRBV18 and TRBJ2-2, is NAGVMQNPRHLVRRRGQEARLRCSPMKGHSHVYWYRQLPEEGLKFMVYLQKENIIDESGMPKERFSAEFPKEGPSILRIQQVVRGDSAAYFCASSYRGSNTGELFFGEGSRLTVL.